Presented here are 22 T cell receptor beta chains from one specimen sequenced in a study of spatial heterogeneity in lung cancer. Overall study findings and caveats: Mutation tallies in tumors tracked expanded intratumoral alpha and beta TCR counts.

TCRdb redid the calling of the 5' RACE reads with MiXCR, one entry per CDR3 protein. This table has about 3,300 distinct CDR3 sequences, more than 7.5% appearing once. Their antigens remain unidentified. The time point is: sample taken at primary tumor resection. The specimen was lung tumor tissue, collected at surgery. These receptors came from a male donor with early-stage non-small cell lung cancer.

A few counts support this clonotype. This rearrangement joins TRBV6-5 to TRBJ1-6; D unclear. V lost 5 bases to trimming and J lost 11 bases, with 13 bases between them. CDR1 and CDR2 from the germline V gene are MNHEY and SVGAGI. This CDR3 spans 13 amino acids. The CDR3 nucleotides read TGTGCCAGCAGTAGTCAAGTTCTTACACCCCTCCACTTT. As protein: CASSSQVLTPLHF.

This clonotype was recorded many times. The V and J genes are TRBV4-3 and TRBJ2-5, with 7 bases that match TRBD1. The germline V gene encodes CDR1 LGHNA and CDR2 YSLEER. J was trimmed by 4 bases and V by 0 bases; bases with no gene match: 5. There are 15 residues in the CDR3. The CDR3 sequence is CASSQDARGRETQYF. For the CDR3, the DNA is TGCGCCAGCAGCCAAGACGCGAGGGGGCGAGAGACCCAGTACTTC.

This clonotype is medium-sized. The chain couples TRBV6-1 to TRBJ1-1; no reliable D call. The CDR3 length is 12 residues. The V gene's germline CDR1 is MNHNS and CDR2 SASEGT. Trimming pared 10 bases from V and 1 base from J, leaving 10 bases between. Here the CDR3 DNA reads TGTGCCACCAGGAGCAAGAACACTGAAGCTTTCTTT. It codes for CATRSKNTEAFF.

This clonotype was detected a few times. The genes are TRBV20-1 and TRBJ2-3; tentatively, D is TRBD2 (6 bases). The ends were cut back, 7 bases at V and 4 bases at J, with 15 bases in the middle. Per the germline V gene, CDR1 is DFQATT and CDR2 is SNEGSKA (reference sequence). The CDR3 totals 13 residues. The CDR3 DNA reads TGCAGTGAGGCGGGGAACGAGGCAGATACGCAGTATTTT. It encodes CSEAGNEADTQYF.

The chain combines TRBV2 with TRBJ2-7; D not certain. Germline V gene sequence: CDR1 SNHLY, CDR2 FYNNEI. The V end was cut by 2 bases, the J end by 6 bases, with 5 bases between. This CDR3 is built from 11 residues. CDR3 bases: TGTGCCAGCAGTGAATGGGCCGAGCAGTACTTC. Its translation: CASSEWAEQYF.

This clonotype is medium-sized by share. This chain uses TRBV29-1 with TRBJ2-5; tentatively, D is TRBD2 (6 bases). Trimming pared 6 bases from V and 5 bases from J, leaving 16 bases between. The CDR3 length is 13 residues. CDR1 and CDR2 from the germline V gene are SQVTM and ANQGSEA. The CDR3 nucleotides read TGCAGCGTGACGACTAGTACACGGGAGACCCAGTACTTC. It yields the protein CSVTTSTRETQYF.

This clonotype turned up a few times. The gene calls are TRBV11-1 and TRBJ2-3; 9 nucleotides agree with TRBD2. This CDR3 region has 15 residues. V shed 5 bases and J 3 bases; nucleotides not matched to a gene: 6. From germline, CDR1 is SGHAT and CDR2 FQDESV (reference sequence). As DNA, the CDR3 is TGTGCCAGCAGCCTCTTAGCGGGAGCTACAGATACGCAGTATTTT. Translated: CASSLLAGATDTQYF.

By its share, this clonotype is medium-sized. V gene TRBV6-5 combines with J gene TRBJ1-1; 8 nucleotides match TRBD1. With V trimmed by 5 bases and J by 0 bases, 5 bases remained unmatched. Germline V lookup: CDR1 MNHEY, CDR2 SVGAGI. This CDR3 has 15 residues. In DNA form, the CDR3 reads TGTGCCAGCAGTATTCAGGGGGCGATGAACACTGAAGCTTTCTTT. It yields the protein CASSIQGAMNTEAFF.

This clonotype qualifies as medium-sized. The chain couples TRBV6-5 to TRBJ1-5; D call uncertain. V was shortened by 5 bases and J by 2 bases, with 7 bases between the two germline ends. This CDR3 comprises 13 residues. The V gene's germline CDR1 is MNHEY and CDR2 SVGAGI. CDR3 amino acids: CASSPPGNQPQHF. The CDR3 nucleotides read TGTGCCAGCAGTCCCCCGGGCAATCAGCCCCAGCATTTT.

This clonotype has only a few counts. This chain joins TRBV4-2 and TRBJ2-3; the D is unclear. Trimming cost V 2 bases and J 1 base, with 10 bases left between them. Germline-derived CDR1 and CDR2 are LGHNA and YNFKEQ. CDR3 length equals 15 residues. The CDR3 region is CASSQKDGGTDTQYF. DNA of the CDR3: TGTGCCAGCAGCCAAAAGGATGGAGGCACAGATACGCAGTATTTT.

This chain connects TRBV4-2 to TRBJ2-3, with TRBD2 identical over 11 bases. Germline assignment: CDR1 LGHNA and CDR2 YNFKEQ. The CDR3 sequence is 18 residues long. Trimming at V came to 4 bases and at J to 0 bases, leaving 9 bases not matched to a gene. Here the CDR3 reads CASSLQTSGDTSTDTQYF. As DNA, the CDR3 is TGTGCCAGCAGCCTCCAGACTAGCGGGGATACTAGCACAGATACGCAGTATTTT.

In its sample, this clonotype was seen many times. The rearrangement uses TRBV6-5 and TRBJ1-3; TRBD1 might be the D (6 bases). Germline V gene data show CDR1 as MNHEY and CDR2 as SVGAGI. The CDR3 spans 14 residues. Trimming stripped 6 bases from V and 4 bases from J, with 13 bases between. CDR3 sequence (DNA): TGTGCCAGCAGCTCCGGGACACCAGGAAACACCATATATTTT. Amino acids: CASSSGTPGNTIYF.

The J gene is TRBJ2-2, the V gene TRBV9; D might be TRBD2 (6 bases). The CDR3 covers 14 residues. The V end lost 3 bases, the J end lost 6 bases, and 12 bases lay between the germline ends. Germline V lookup: CDR1 SGDLS, CDR2 YYNGEE. The CDR3 DNA follows: TGTGCCAGCAGCGAAAGACGGGAGTCCGGGGAGCTGTTTTTT. Its protein product is CASSERRESGELFF.

The chain joins TRBV7-6 to TRBJ2-3, with D uncertain. V was trimmed by 3 bases and J by 0 bases, leaving 1 base between them. This CDR3 is built from 12 residues. CDR1 is SGHVS, CDR2 FNYEAQ, per germline. The CDR3 DNA sequence: TGTGCCAGCAGCTTCAGCACAGATACGCAGTATTTT. Amino acids: CASSFSTDTQYF.

Relative to its sample, this clonotype is medium-sized. The chain combines TRBV5-1 with TRBJ2-2, with unresolved D. Germline CDR1 is SGHRS and CDR2 is YFSETQ. The CDR3 sequence is 15 residues long. Between the trimmed V and J ends, which lost 0 bases and 1 base, there was a span of 7 bases. DNA of the CDR3: TGCGCCAGCAGCTTGGGGCACGTGAACACCGGGGAGCTGTTTTTT. Protein sequence: CASSLGHVNTGELFF.

This clonotype rates as medium-sized (0.01 to 0.1%). The chain joins TRBV25-1 to TRBJ1-1, with no clear D. CDR1 is MGHDK and CDR2 is SYGVNS in the germline V gene. The CDR3 totals 14 residues. Trimming took 4 bases from V and 3 from J, leaving 12 bases between them. The CDR3 is CASSGPGWDTEAFF. CDR3 in DNA: TGTGCCAGCAGTGGTCCAGGCTGGGACACTGAAGCTTTCTTT.

By sample fraction, this clonotype is medium-sized. The rearrangement uses TRBV4-3 and TRBJ2-1; TRBD2 matches at 11 bases. V trimming: 0 bases; J trimming: 0 bases; junction bases outside the gene matches: 4. The CDR3 length is 18 residues. Germline CDR1 reads LGHNA; CDR2 reads YSLEER. In DNA, the CDR3 is TGCGCCAGCAGCCAAGAGAGACTAGCGGGGAGCTCCTACAATGAGCAGTTCTTC. The encoded protein is CASSQERLAGSSYNEQFF.

This clonotype is medium-sized. The chain couples TRBV7-3 to TRBJ2-3; TRBD1 matches 7 bases. Germline V gene data show CDR1 as SGHTA and CDR2 as FQGTGA. V gave up 2 bases and J gave up 4 bases; unmatched junction bases: 3. The CDR3 is 14 residues long. CDR3 loop: CASSLGTDADTQYF. The CDR3 bases are TGTGCCAGCAGCTTAGGGACAGACGCAGATACGCAGTATTTT.

Sample share makes this clonotype medium-sized. The rearrangement joins TRBV15 to TRBJ2-5; D call uncertain. The germline CDR1 and CDR2 sequences are LNHNV and YYDKDF (reference sequence). Trimming took off 1 base at V and 5 bases at J, with 8 bases between the two ends. This CDR3 comprises 13 residues. CDR3 sequence (DNA): TGTGCCACCAGCAGAGCCCCAGTGGAGACCCAGTACTTC. The encoded protein is CATSRAPVETQYF.

Comments on this clonotype: This could be a read error, since a much larger clone is one nucleotide away. This chain uses TRBV4-3 with TRBJ2-7, with a weak D call TRBD2 (6 bases). Germline CDR1 LGHNA, CDR2 YSLEER. The CDR3 covers 14 residues. In DNA, the CDR3 is TGCGCCACCAGCCAAGAGCGGGTACGCTACGAGCAGTACTTC. Protein sequence: CATSQERVRYEQYF.

About this clonotype: One junction end does not reproduce the germline sequence, and a read error may be involved. The CDR3 nucleotides are TGTGCCAGCAGCTCCCAAGACAGGGGCGGCACAGATACGCGGTATTTT. It specifies CASSSQDRGGTDTRYF. The chain links TRBV7-2 to TRBJ2-3, with TRBD1 identical over 8 bases. The CDR3 length is 16 residues. Germline loops: CDR1 SGHTA, CDR2 FQGNSA.

By sample fraction, this clonotype is medium-sized. J is TRBJ1-1 and V is TRBV27; D possibly corresponds to TRBD1 (6 bases). The V and J ends lost 9 bases and 5 bases respectively, with 10 bases between them. Germline CDR1 is MNHEY and CDR2 is SMNVEV (reference sequence). CDR3 length: 11 amino acids. This CDR3 reads CARSQGTEAFF. The CDR3 DNA is TGTGCCAGAAGCCAGGGGACTGAAGCTTTCTTT.